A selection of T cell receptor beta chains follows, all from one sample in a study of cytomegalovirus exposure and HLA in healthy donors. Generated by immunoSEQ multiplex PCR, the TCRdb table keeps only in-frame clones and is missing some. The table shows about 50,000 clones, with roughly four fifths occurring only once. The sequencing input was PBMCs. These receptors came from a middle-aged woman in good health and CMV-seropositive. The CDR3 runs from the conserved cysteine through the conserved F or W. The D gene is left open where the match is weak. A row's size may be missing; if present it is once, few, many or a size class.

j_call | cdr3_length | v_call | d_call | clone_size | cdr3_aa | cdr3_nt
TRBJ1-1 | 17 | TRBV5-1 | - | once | CASSPDRARRPNTEAFF | TGCGCCAGCAGCCCTGACAGAGCAAGGAGACCGAACACTGAAGCTTTCTTT
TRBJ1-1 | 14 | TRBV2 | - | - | CASSEPVMNTEAFF | TGTGCCAGCAGTGAGCCAGTCATGAACACTGAAGCTTTCTTT
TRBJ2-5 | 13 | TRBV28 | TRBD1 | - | CASNDRDRETQYF | TGTGCCAGCAATGACAGGGACCGAGAGACCCAGTACTTC
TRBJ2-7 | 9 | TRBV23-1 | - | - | CATSPEQYF | TGCGCCACCTCCCCGGAGCAGTACTTC
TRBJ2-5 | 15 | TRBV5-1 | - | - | CASSLARPAQETQYF | TGCGCCAGCAGCTTGGCCAGGCCAGCCCAAGAGACCCAGTACTTC
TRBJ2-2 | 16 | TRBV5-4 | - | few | CASSIRHTGMGGELFF | TGTGCCAGCAGCATCCGACACACAGGGATGGGCGGGGAGCTGTTTTTT
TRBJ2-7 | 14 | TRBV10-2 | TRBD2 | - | CASRGLAGSYEQYF | TGCGCCAGCAGGGGACTAGCGGGGTCCTACGAGCAGTACTTC
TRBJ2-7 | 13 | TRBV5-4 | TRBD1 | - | CASSSGQGYEQYF | TGTGCCAGCAGCTCAGGACAGGGCTACGAGCAGTACTTC
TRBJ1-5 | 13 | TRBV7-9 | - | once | CASSVDRNQPQHF | TGTGCCAGCAGCGTAGACAGGAATCAGCCCCAGCATTTT
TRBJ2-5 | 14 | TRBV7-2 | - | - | CASSFDGFQETQYF | TGTGCCAGCAGCTTCGACGGGTTTCAAGAGACCCAGTACTTC
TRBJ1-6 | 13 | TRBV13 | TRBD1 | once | CASSGTGYTPLHF | TGTGCCAGCAGCGGGACAGGGTATACACCCCTCCACTTT
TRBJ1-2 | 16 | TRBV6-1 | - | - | CASSVEGGREDYGYTF | TGTGCCAGCAGTGTAGAAGGGGGGAGGGAGGACTATGGCTACACCTTC
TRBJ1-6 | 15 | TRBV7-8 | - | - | CASSESRQAFSPLHF | TGTGCCAGCAGCGAGAGCCGACAGGCGTTTTCACCCCTCCACTTT
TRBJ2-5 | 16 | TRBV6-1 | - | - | CASSDFFDGVQETQYF | TGTGCCAGCAGTGATTTTTTCGACGGGGTGCAAGAGACCCAGTACTTC
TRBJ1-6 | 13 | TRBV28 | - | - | CASSTQNNSPLHF | TGTGCCAGCAGTACTCAAAATAATTCACCCCTCCACTTT
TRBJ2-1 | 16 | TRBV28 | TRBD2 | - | CASSSSSLAGGGEQFF | TGTGCCAGCAGTTCCTCTTCACTAGCGGGGGGCGGGGAGCAGTTCTTC
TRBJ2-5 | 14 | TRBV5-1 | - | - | CASSPTGFQETQYF | TGCGCCAGCAGCCCTACAGGGTTTCAGGAGACCCAGTACTTC
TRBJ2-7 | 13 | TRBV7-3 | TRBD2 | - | CASSRSGGEEQYF | TGTGCCAGCAGTCGTAGCGGGGGGGAAGAGCAGTACTTC
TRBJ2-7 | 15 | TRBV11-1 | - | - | CASSPTTRATYEQYF | TGTGCCAGCAGCCCTACCACTAGGGCCACCTACGAGCAGTACTTC
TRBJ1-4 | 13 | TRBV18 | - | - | CASSPESTEKLFF | TGTGCCAGCTCACCAGAGAGTACTGAAAAACTGTTTTTT
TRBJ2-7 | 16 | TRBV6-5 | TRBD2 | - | CASSYGLAGGPYEQYF | TGTGCCAGCAGTTACGGACTAGCGGGGGGGCCCTACGAGCAGTACTTC
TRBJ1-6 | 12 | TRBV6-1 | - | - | CASSAASTPLHF | TGTGCCAGCAGTGCAGCGTCAACACCCCTCCACTTT
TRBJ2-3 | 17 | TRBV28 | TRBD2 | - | CASSRLSGGAHVDTQYF | TGTGCCAGCAGCCGTCTTAGCGGGGGGGCCCATGTGGATACGCAGTATTTT
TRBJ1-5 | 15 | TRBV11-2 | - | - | CASSLDGGGSQPQHF | TGTGCCAGCAGCTTAGATGGGGGGGGAAGTCAGCCCCAGCATTTT
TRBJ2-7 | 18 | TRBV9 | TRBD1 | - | CASSGHYSGTGGVYEQYF | TGTGCCAGCAGCGGCCACTACTCCGGGACAGGGGGCGTTTACGAGCAGTACTTC
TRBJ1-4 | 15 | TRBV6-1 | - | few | CASSDRKESDEKLFF | TGTGCCAGCAGTGACCGGAAGGAGTCAGATGAAAAACTGTTTTTT
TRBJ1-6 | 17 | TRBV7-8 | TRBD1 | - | CASSWSLAGGQNSPLHF | TGTGCCAGCAGCTGGTCACTTGCAGGGGGCCAGAATTCACCCCTCCACTTT
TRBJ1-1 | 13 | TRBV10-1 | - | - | CASILTGNTEAFF | TGCGCCAGCATTCTGACAGGGAACACTGAAGCTTTCTTT
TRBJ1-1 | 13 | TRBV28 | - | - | CASSRTGGTEAFF | TGTGCCAGCAGTAGAACCGGGGGCACTGAAGCTTTCTTT
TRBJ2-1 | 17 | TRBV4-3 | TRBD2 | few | CASSQDLAGGPYNEQFF | TGCGCCAGCAGCCAAGATCTAGCGGGGGGCCCCTACAATGAGCAGTTCTTC
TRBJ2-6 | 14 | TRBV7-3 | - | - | CASSSHSGANVLTF | TGTGCCAGCAGCTCCCACTCTGGGGCCAACGTCCTGACTTTC
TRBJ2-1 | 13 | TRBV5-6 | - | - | CASSLVGPNEQFF | TGTGCCAGCAGCTTGGTTGGGCCCAATGAGCAGTTCTTC
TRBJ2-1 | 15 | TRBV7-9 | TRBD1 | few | CASSKYRQGYNEQFF | TGTGCCAGCAGCAAATATCGACAGGGGTACAATGAGCAGTTCTTC
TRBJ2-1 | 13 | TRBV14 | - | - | CASSETVAVEQFF | TGTGCCAGCTCGGAGACGGTCGCGGTTGAGCAGTTCTTC
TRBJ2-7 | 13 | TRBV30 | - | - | CAWSVSARGEQYF | TGTGCCTGGAGTGTATCCGCTCGGGGCGAGCAGTACTTC
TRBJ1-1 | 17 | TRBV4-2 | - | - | CASSPLPMIELNTEAFF | TGTGCCAGCAGCCCCCTCCCCATGATCGAGCTGAACACTGAAGCTTTCTTT
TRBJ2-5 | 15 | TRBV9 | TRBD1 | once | CASSHRTGSQETQYF | TGTGCCAGCAGCCATAGGACAGGTTCGCAAGAGACCCAGTACTTC
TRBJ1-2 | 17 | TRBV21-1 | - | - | CASSKGGRDSMDYGYTF | TGTGCCAGCAGCAAAGGAGGACGGGACTCAATGGACTATGGCTACACCTTC
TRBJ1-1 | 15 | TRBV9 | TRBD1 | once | CASSVDPGQGQEAFF | TGTGCCAGCAGCGTAGACCCCGGACAGGGCCAGGAAGCTTTCTTT
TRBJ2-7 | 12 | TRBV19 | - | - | CASTSDSREQYF | TGTGCCAGTACCTCGGACAGTCGGGAGCAGTACTTC
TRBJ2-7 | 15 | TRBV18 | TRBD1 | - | CASSIAGTGDYEQYF | TGTGCCAGCTCAATAGCCGGGACAGGAGACTACGAGCAGTACTTC